These T cell receptor beta chains were read from a single sample in a study of blood T cell repertoires in COVID-19. The table came from immunoSEQ multiplex PCR; TCRdb's copy has only in-frame clones and leaves some out. Of roughly 46,000 clones in the sample, around 85% were seen once. The sample was peripheral blood. These receptors originate from a human donor in a cohort sampled during active COVID-19. The donor label of this sample is uncertain. Each CDR3 is given with its conserved first and last residue. D genes are given only for firm matches. For some rows the clone size is stated as once, few or many, or as a class when expanded; others skip it.

abundance	v_gene	j_gene	d_gene	CDR3aa	CDR3nt
.	TRBV30	TRBJ2-7	.	CAWSARQLGNYEQYF	TGTGCCTGGAGTGCCAGACAGTTGGGCAACTACGAGCAGTACTTC
.	TRBV5-4	TRBJ1-3	TRBD1	CASSLPGTGTGNTIYF	TGTGCCAGCAGCTTACCTGGGACAGGGACTGGAAACACCATATATTTT
.	TRBV5-6	TRBJ2-1	.	CASSPRRREQFF	TGTGCCAGCAGCCCCCGACGCCGGGAACAGTTCTTC
.	TRBV11-3	TRBJ2-1	.	CASSLGGGDRNEQFF	TGTGCCAGCAGCTTAGGAGGCGGGGACCGTAATGAGCAGTTCTTC
.	TRBV6-1	TRBJ1-4	TRBD1	CASSELKGDRREKLFF	TGTGCCAGCAGTGAATTAAAAGGGGACAGACGGGAAAAACTGTTTTTT
.	TRBV21-1	TRBJ1-4	.	CASSTPDRGLEKLFF	TGTGCCAGCAGCACACCGGACAGGGGGCTTGAAAAACTGTTTTTT
.	TRBV5-1	TRBJ2-1	TRBD1	CASSFAQGVRNEQFF	TGCGCCAGCAGCTTTGCACAGGGGGTTAGGAATGAGCAGTTCTTC
.	TRBV29-1	TRBJ2-5	TRBD1	CSAGGDRDRETQYF	TGCAGCGCTGGAGGCGACAGGGATCGAGAGACCCAGTACTTC
.	TRBV11-2	TRBJ2-7	TRBD2	CASSPSSGGSYEQYF	TGTGCCAGCAGCCCCTCCAGCGGGGGTTCCTACGAGCAGTACTTC
.	TRBV18	TRBJ2-5	TRBD2	CASSPLGGGQETQYF	TGTGCCAGCTCACCACTGGGGGGGGGCCAAGAGACCCAGTACTTC
.	TRBV7-6	TRBJ2-5	TRBD2	CASSGEEGLGIETQYF	TGTGCCAGCAGCGGGGAGGAGGGACTAGGGATAGAGACCCAGTACTTC
.	TRBV1	TRBJ2-5	.	CTSSQDRDSSVQETQYF	TGCACCAGCAGCCAAGACCGGGACTCGTCCGTCCAAGAGACCCAGTACTTC
.	TRBV3-1/TRBV3-2	TRBJ2-3	TRBD2	CASSPLAGGPTDTQYF	TGTGCCAGCAGCCCTCTAGCGGGGGGGCCGACAGATACGCAGTATTTT
.	TRBV29-1	TRBJ2-5	.	CSVSRLGREETQYF	TGCAGCGTCTCCCGCTTGGGCAGGGAAGAGACCCAGTACTTC
.	TRBV7-3	TRBJ1-1	TRBD1	CASSPGRGRNTEAFF	TGTGCCAGCAGCCCCGGCAGGGGGCGGAACACTGAAGCTTTCTTT
.	TRBV7-8	TRBJ1-6	TRBD1	CASSLAGQGYPSPLHF	TGTGCCAGCAGCCTAGCGGGACAGGGTTATCCGTCACCCCTCCACTTT
.	TRBV2	TRBJ2-1	TRBD2	CASSPTSTRGEQFF	TGTGCCAGCAGTCCGACTAGCACACGGGGTGAGCAGTTCTTC
.	TRBV7-9	TRBJ1-1	TRBD1	CASSSGQGGAEAFF	TGTGCCAGCAGCTCGGGACAGGGAGGCGCTGAAGCTTTCTTT
.	TRBV6-4	TRBJ2-3	TRBD2	CASSDSAGGFDTQYF	TGTGCCAGCAGTGACTCTGCGGGGGGATTTGATACGCAGTATTTT
.	TRBV7-8	TRBJ1-2	TRBD1	CASSPDRGYGYTF	TGTGCCAGCAGCCCGGACAGGGGCTATGGCTACACCTTC
.	TRBV6-5	TRBJ2-1	TRBD2	CASRLAGGLNEQFF	TGTGCCAGCAGACTAGCGGGGGGCTTAAATGAGCAGTTCTTC
.	TRBV5-4	TRBJ2-1	.	CASSLARAGGNNEQFF	TGTGCCAGCAGCTTGGCTAGGGCAGGAGGCAACAATGAGCAGTTCTTC
.	TRBV7-3	TRBJ2-1	.	CASSPLGGYSYNEQFF	TGTGCCAGCAGCCCATTGGGAGGATACTCCTACAATGAGCAGTTCTTC
.	TRBV7-9	TRBJ2-3	.	CASSRRGAVPSTDTQYF	TGTGCCAGCAGCCGCCGCGGGGCAGTTCCTAGCACAGATACGCAGTATTTT
.	TRBV6-5	TRBJ2-7	.	CASSYSPDGAYEQYF	TGTGCCAGCAGTTACTCACCGGACGGGGCCTACGAGCAGTACTTC
once	TRBV6-6	TRBJ2-7	TRBD1	CASSSGQQYEQYF	TGTGCCAGCAGTTCGGGACAGCAGTACGAGCAGTACTTC
.	TRBV2	TRBJ1-5	TRBD1	CASTGTGVQPQHF	TGTGCCAGCACCGGGACAGGGGTACAGCCCCAGCATTTT
.	TRBV7-7	TRBJ2-1	TRBD2	CASSLGLAFNNEQFF	TGTGCTAGCAGCTTAGGACTAGCATTTAACAATGAGCAGTTCTTC
.	TRBV12-5	TRBJ2-7	.	CASGDSSGKRSYEQYF	TGTGCTAGTGGCGACAGCTCAGGGAAGAGGTCCTACGAGCAGTACTTC